One sample yielded the 9 T cell receptor beta chains listed below, sequenced in a study of glioma-infiltrating T cells. Amplification of TCR alpha and beta CDR3 regions from RNA used iRepertoire nested multiplex PCR. TCRdb re-analysed the multiplex PCR reads in MiXCR, keeping a single row per CDR3 protein. The data hold approximately 93,000 distinct CDR3 sequences, with 35% to 45% observed a single time. Sequencing input: glioma tissue, nonneoplastic brain tissue, or PBMCs (not recorded which). The receptors here all came from a human donor with low-grade glioma or glioblastoma, undergoing nonglioma brain surgery, or in good health (not recorded which).

This clonotype came up a few times. V and J are TRBV10-3 and TRBJ2-6; D call uncertain. Germline values: CDR1 ENHRY, CDR2 SYGVKD. Trimming took 2 bases from V and 0 from J, leaving 11 bases between them. The CDR3 extends over 17 amino acids. For the CDR3, the DNA is TGTGCCATCAGTGAGCCGAAGGTCGCCTCTGGGGCCAACGTCCTGACTTTC. Amino acids: CAISEPKVASGANVLTF.

Points on this clonotype: A junction boundary mismatches the germline segment, possibly from a read error. The gene calls are TRBV28 and TRBJ2-1; the D gene is possibly TRBD1 (7 bases). In germline, CDR1 is MDHEN, CDR2 SYDVKM. The CDR3 has 12 amino acids. The CDR3 DNA sequence: TGCGCCAGCAGAACAGGGGACTATGAGCAGTTCTTC. This sequence encodes CASRTGDYEQFF. Full variable domain (rest looked up from reference TRBV28 and TRBJ2-1): DVKVTQSSRYLVKRTGEKVFLECVQDMDHENMFWYRQDPGLGLRLIYFSYDVKMKEKGDIPEGYSVSREKKERFSLILESASTNQTSMYLCASRTGDYEQFFGPGTRLTVL.

In its sample, this clonotype was seen many times. The chain is built from TRBV7-9 and TRBJ2-1; 7 bases align to TRBD2. The germline CDR1 and CDR2 sequences are SEHNR and FQNEAQ (reference sequence). The CDR3 is made up of 14 amino acids. The junction had 3 bases not matched to a gene; V was cut back by 1 base and J by 6 bases. The CDR3, as DNA: TGTGCCAGCAGCTTAGGTGGGAGGGCCAATGAGCAGTTCTTC. Its translation is CASSLGGRANEQFF. The full variable domain, in which reference TRBV7-9 and TRBJ2-1 provide the parts outside the CDR3, is DTGVSQNPRHKITKRGQNVTFRCDPISEHNRLYWYRQTLGQGPEFLTYFQNEAQLEKSRLLSDRFSAERPKGSFSTLEIQRTEQGDSAMYLCASSLGGRANEQFFGPGTRLTVL.

This clonotype was seen ten or more times. The chain has TRBV3-1 and TRBJ2-3, with TRBD2 matching over 9 bases. The length of the CDR3 is 17 residues. CDR1 and CDR2 from the germline V gene are LGHDT and YNNKEL (reference sequence). The V and J ends lost 3 bases and 0 bases, in that order; junction bases with no gene match: 7. The CDR3 region has the DNA TGTGCCAGCAGCCAGGGAACTAGCGGGCATAGCACAGATACGCAGTATTTT. It codes for CASSQGTSGHSTDTQYF.

The J gene is TRBJ2-3, the V gene TRBV6-1; 9 bases are shared with TRBD2. The V gene's germline CDR1 is MNHNS and CDR2 SASEGT. The trim removed 5 bases at V and 1 base at J, leaving 4 bases unmatched. CDR3 length: 15 amino acids. For the CDR3, the DNA is TGTGCCAGCAGTTTCGCTAGCGGGGGCACAGATACGCAGTATTTT. It translates to CASSFASGGTDTQYF.

This clonotype showed up many times. V usage is TRBV6-2 or TRBV6-3 and J usage is TRBJ2-2; weak D call: TRBD2 (6 bases). Trimming removed 0 bases from V and 0 bases from J, with 11 bases in between. The CDR3 totals 17 residues. Germline-derived CDR1 and CDR2 are MNHEY and SVGEGT. CDR3 coding DNA: TGTGCCAGCAGTTACTCTAGCGGTACTGCGAACACCGGGGAGCTGTTTTTT. This gives the protein CASSYSSGTANTGELFF.

The chain is built from TRBV6-1 and TRBJ2-2, with a tentative D call TRBD2 (6 bases). Trimming shortened V by 8 bases and J by 0 bases, and 16 bases separated the two germline ends. The CDR3 runs 16 residues. CDR1 is MNHNS and CDR2 is SASEGT in the germline V gene. CDR3 coding DNA: TGTGCCAGCTCAGGACACGGGAGAACGAACACCGGGGAGCTGTTTTTT. It specifies CASSGHGRTNTGELFF.

Remarks on this clonotype: This may stem from a read error, because a much larger clone lies one nucleotide away. This rearrangement joins TRBV29-1 to TRBJ1-2, with no clear D. The CDR3 length is 11 residues. V gave up 4 bases and J gave up 10 bases, with 13 bases separating them. Germline V gene data show CDR1 as SQVTM and CDR2 as ANQGSEA. Here the CDR3 reads CSVAPVGDYTF. CDR3 DNA sequence: TGCAGCGTTGCCCCCGTAGGTGACTACACCTTC.

This clonotype was counted at least ten times. The chain couples TRBV2 to TRBJ2-1; D is undetermined. Germline CDR1 reads SNHLY; CDR2 reads FYNNEI. This CDR3 has 15 residues. V lost 2 bases and J 0 bases, leaving 8 bases between the germline ends. The CDR3 here is CASSESVGSYNEQFF. The CDR3 DNA reads TGTGCCAGCAGTGAAAGCGTCGGCTCCTACAATGAGCAGTTCTTC.